These 5 T cell receptor beta chains were sequenced from one sample in a study of T cells after yellow fever vaccination. In TCRdb, the 5' RACE reads were re-called with MiXCR into one record per CDR3 protein. This sample has under 150,000 distinct CDR3 sequences; around 7.7% occur once, and the top ten carry under 0.85%. Here the sequenced sample was CD4+ T cells sorted from PBMCs, taken 5 days after the yellow fever booster vaccination. All receptors derive from a man aged 25-45 years who received the YFV17D yellow fever vaccine.

The gene calls are TRBV6-4 and TRBJ2-6; D perhaps matches TRBD1 (5 bases). This CDR3 comprises 14 residues. V was cut by 0 bases and J by 8 bases, with 8 bases left in between. Germline V gene data show CDR1 as MRHNA and CDR2 as SNTAGT. This CDR3 reads CASSDSGATNVLTF. The CDR3 DNA sequence: TGTGCCAGCAGTGACTCAGGGGCAACCAACGTCCTGACTTTC.

This clonotype was seen many times. This chain joins TRBV20-1 and TRBJ2-7; D might be TRBD2 (5 bases). Trimming left V 4 bases short and J 6 bases short, with 13 bases between. Germline CDR1 and CDR2: DFQATT and SNEGSKA (reference sequence). This CDR3 has 12 amino acids. Here the CDR3 reads CSATRGTGEQYF. The CDR3 DNA sequence: TGCAGTGCTACCCGGGGTACGGGCGAGCAGTACTTC.

This chain links TRBV12-3 or TRBV12-4 with TRBJ2-2; 8 bases align to TRBD2. The CDR3 consists of 16 residues. V was pared by 7 bases and J by 3 bases, with 10 bases of the junction left unmatched. CDR3 DNA sequence: TGTGCCAGCACCCTTAGCGGGACCTATTACACCGGGGAGCTGTTTTTT. As protein: CASTLSGTYYTGELFF.

This clonotype has at least ten counts. This chain joins TRBV5-1 and TRBJ2-1; 8 bases agree with TRBD2. The junction had 7 bases not matched to a gene; V was cut back by 9 bases and J by 2 bases. The germline V gene encodes CDR1 SGHRS and CDR2 YFSETQ. The CDR3 length is 14 residues. The CDR3 sequence: CATGGGSTYNEQFF. The CDR3 DNA is TGCGCCACCGGGGGGGGCAGCACCTACAATGAGCAGTTCTTC.

This clonotype has ten or more counts. The chain carries TRBV29-1 and TRBJ1-2; 7 nucleotides align to TRBD1. This CDR3 is 13 amino acids long. CDR1 is SQVTM, CDR2 ANQGSEA, per germline. The ends lost 7 bases at V and 4 bases at J; junction bases unmatched: 9. The CDR3 sequence: CSAGPGTAYGYTF. The CDR3 nucleotides read TGCAGCGCAGGTCCTGGGACAGCCTATGGCTACACCTTC.